The 13 T cell receptor beta chains presented below share a single source sample, sequenced in a study of blood T cell repertoires in COVID-19. Some clones are missing from TCRdb's copy, which holds only in-frame ones; the method was immunoSEQ multiplex PCR. This table has 100,000 to 150,000 clones, approximately 81% appearing once. Sequenced sample: peripheral blood. These receptors originate from a man aged 55-75 years with acute or convalescent COVID-19.

This rearrangement joins TRBV11-2 to TRBJ2-5, with 8 bases identical to TRBD2. Germline V gives CDR1 SGHAT, CDR2 FQNNGV. V was pared by 8 bases and J by 2 bases, with 10 bases of the junction left unmatched. This CDR3 is built from 15 residues. The CDR3, as DNA: TGTGCCAGCGCTTGGGGGGAGCGGGAGCAAGAGACCCAGTACTTC. It codes for CASAWGEREQETQYF.

This clone has only a few counts. The V gene is TRBV4-1, the J gene TRBJ2-5, with D possibly being TRBD2 (6 bases). V lost 0 bases to trimming and J lost 5 bases, with 22 bases between them. This CDR3 has 18 amino acids. Germline lookup yields CDR1 MGHRA and CDR2 YSYEKL. The CDR3 reads CASSQDFYNLGGRETQYF. CDR3 nucleotides: TGCGCCAGCAGCCAAGATTTTTACAACCTTGGAGGGCGGGAGACCCAGTACTTC.

The rearrangement links TRBV27 to TRBJ1-5, with TRBD1 matching 10 bases. In germline, CDR1 is MNHEY, CDR2 SMNVEV (reference sequence). This CDR3 is built from 15 residues. V dropped 3 bases and J dropped 2; count of bases not matched to a gene: 1. For the CDR3, the DNA is TGTGCCAGCAGTTTCGGACAGGGGGGCAATCAGCCCCAGCATTTT. Encoded protein: CASSFGQGGNQPQHF.

This clone has a single count. The gene calls are TRBV10-3 and TRBJ2-3, with 8 bases fitting TRBD2. Germline CDR1 reads ENHRY; CDR2 reads SYGVKD. This CDR3 is built from 15 residues. Trimming cost V 5 bases and J 0 bases; bases outside gene matches: 4. CDR3 nucleotide sequence: TGTGCCATCAGTTTAGCGGGGACTAGCACAGATACGCAGTATTTT. It yields the protein CAISLAGTSTDTQYF.

This chain links TRBV5-1 with TRBJ2-1; perhaps TRBD1 as D (5 bases). Trimming pared 4 bases from V and 1 base from J, leaving 15 bases between. The length of the CDR3 is 16 residues. Germline loops: CDR1 SGHRS, CDR2 YFSETQ. CDR3 sequence (DNA): TGCGCCAGCAGCCCGACAGAAACCCAATCCTACAATGAGCAGTTCTTC. Residues: CASSPTETQSYNEQFF.

The chain recombines TRBV18 with TRBJ1-4; D uncertain. Per the germline V gene, CDR1 is KGHSH and CDR2 is LQKENI. The CDR3 is 15 amino acids. Deletions cut 3 bases from V and 0 bases from J, with 8 bases between. CDR3 region: CASSPDGTTNEKLFF. DNA for the CDR3: TGTGCCAGCTCACCTGACGGGACAACTAATGAAAAACTGTTTTTT.

The chain is built from TRBV5-4 and TRBJ2-7; possible D gene TRBD2, 6 bases. V lost 0 bases, J lost 6 bases, and 19 bases lay in between. The CDR3 covers 16 residues. Germline V CDR1 and CDR2: SGHNT, YYREEE (reference sequence). The CDR3 loop reads CASSLGGGSGGAEQYF. The CDR3 DNA reads TGTGCCAGCAGCTTGGGAGGAGGGTCAGGTGGGGCCGAGCAGTACTTC.

This clone has just one count. J is TRBJ2-4 and V is TRBV27; D is unresolved. The ends were cut back, 7 bases at V and 5 bases at J, with 12 bases in the middle. The germline V gene encodes CDR1 MNHEY and CDR2 SMNVEV (reference sequence). The CDR3 is 13 amino acids. For the CDR3, the DNA is TGTGCCAGCACCACCTTCCCGGAAAACATTCAGTACTTC. Translated: CASTTFPENIQYF.

The rearrangement joins TRBV3-1 (or the pseudogene TRBV3-2) to TRBJ1-3; D is uncertain. The CDR3 runs 14 residues. Germline CDR1 reads LGHDT; CDR2 reads YNNKEL (reference sequence). Trimming pared 1 base from V and 0 bases from J, leaving 4 bases between. This CDR3 reads CASSQALSGNTIYF. The DNA for the CDR3 is TGTGCCAGCAGCCAAGCCCTCTCTGGAAACACCATATATTTT.

The rearrangement links TRBV19 to TRBJ1-2; maybe TRBD1 (5 bases). The CDR3 extends over 15 amino acids. Germline V gives CDR1 LNHDA, CDR2 SQIVND (reference sequence). Trimming removed 6 bases at V and 6 bases at J, with 20 bases between. CDR3 sequence: CASSLGRGQGHGYTF. CDR3 coding DNA: TGTGCCAGTAGCCTCGGGAGGGGCCAGGGACATGGCTACACCTTC.

This clone occurred once. The V and J genes are TRBV5-4 and TRBJ1-6; 7 bases fit TRBD1. CDR1 is SGHNT and CDR2 is YYREEE in the germline V gene (reference sequence). CDR3 length equals 14 residues. J gave up 6 bases and V 0 bases, and 0 bases lay outside the gene matches. The CDR3 reads CASSLDRGNSPLHF. In DNA, the CDR3 is TGTGCCAGCAGCTTGGACAGGGGTAATTCACCCCTCCACTTT.

V gene TRBV7-3 combines with J gene TRBJ2-7, with 10 bases that match TRBD1. The germline CDR1 and CDR2 sequences are SGHTA and FQGTGA. The CDR3 is made up of 15 amino acids. J gave up 2 bases and V 4 bases, and 5 bases lay outside the gene matches. CDR3 residues: CASSSDGTGAYEQYF. CDR3 DNA sequence: TGTGCCAGCAGCTCGGATGGGACAGGGGCCTACGAGCAGTACTTC.

The rearrangement uses TRBV29-1 and TRBJ1-4; D is unclear. V shed 4 bases and J shed 8 bases, with 5 bases lying between them. Germline V CDR1 and CDR2: SQVTM, ANQGSEA. The CDR3 spans 10 residues. CDR3: CSVVREKLFF. In DNA, the CDR3 is TGCAGCGTTGTGAGGGAAAAACTGTTTTTT.